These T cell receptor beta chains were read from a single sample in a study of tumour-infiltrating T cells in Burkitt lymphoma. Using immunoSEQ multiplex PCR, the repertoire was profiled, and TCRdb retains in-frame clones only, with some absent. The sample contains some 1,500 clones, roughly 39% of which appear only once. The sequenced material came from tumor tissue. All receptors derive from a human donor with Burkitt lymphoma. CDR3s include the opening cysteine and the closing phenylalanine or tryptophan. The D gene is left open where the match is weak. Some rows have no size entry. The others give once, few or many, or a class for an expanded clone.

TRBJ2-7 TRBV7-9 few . CASSPRGADYEQYF TGTGCCAGCAGCCCTAGGGGGGCCGATTACGAGCAGTACTTC
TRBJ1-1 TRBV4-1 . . CASSHLTAFKNTEAFF TGCGCCAGCAGCCATCTCACCGCCTTTAAGAACACTGAAGCTTTCTTT
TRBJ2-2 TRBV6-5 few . CASSSGNTGELFF TGTGCCAGCAGTTCGGGGAACACCGGGGAGCTGTTTTTT
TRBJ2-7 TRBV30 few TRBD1 CAWESGQSAYEQYF TGTGCCTGGGAATCGGGACAGTCTGCCTACGAGCAGTACTTC
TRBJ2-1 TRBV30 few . CAWGLDRLNNEQFF TGTGCCTGGGGTCTAGACAGGCTTAACAATGAGCAGTTCTTC
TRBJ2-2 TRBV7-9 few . CASKRQTGELFF TGTGCCAGTAAGAGACAGACCGGGGAGCTGTTTTTT
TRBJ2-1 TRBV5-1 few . CASSSTNEQFF TGCGCCAGCAGCTCTACGAATGAGCAGTTCTTC
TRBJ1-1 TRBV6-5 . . CASSSLAGTEAFF TGTGCCAGCAGTTCCCTGGCTGGCACTGAAGCTTTCTTT
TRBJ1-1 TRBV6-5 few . CASSYSLHQPEAFF TGTGCCAGCAGTTACTCGTTACACCAACCTGAAGCTTTCTTT
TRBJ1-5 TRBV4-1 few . CASSRGGSNQPQHF TGCGCCAGCAGCCGGGGGGGGAGCAATCAGCCCCAGCATTTT
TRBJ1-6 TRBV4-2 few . CASSPTAARTPLHF TGTGCCAGCAGCCCGACGGCAGCGAGAACACCCCTCCACTTT
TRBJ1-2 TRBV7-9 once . CASSYQDSPGGYTF TGTGCCAGCAGCTACCAGGACAGTCCGGGGGGCTACACCTTC
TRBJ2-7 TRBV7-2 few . CASSTTELSARYF TGTGCCAGCAGCACAACCGAACTCTCAGCCCGGTACTTC
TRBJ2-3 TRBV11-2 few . CASSLVEVADTQYF TGTGCCAGCAGCTTAGTGGAGGTAGCAGATACGCAGTATTTT
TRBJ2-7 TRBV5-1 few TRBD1 CASIGDSSYEQYF TGCGCCAGCATCGGGGACAGCTCCTACGAGCAGTACTTC
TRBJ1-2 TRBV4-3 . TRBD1 CASSQDGGTDYGYTF TGCGCCAGCAGCCAAGATGGAGGGACAGACTATGGCTACACCTTC
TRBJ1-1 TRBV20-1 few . CSAARYTEAFF TGCAGTGCTGCCCGATACACTGAAGCTTTCTTT
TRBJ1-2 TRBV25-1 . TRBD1 CASSGQGDYGYTF TGTGCCAGCAGTGGGCAGGGGGACTATGGCTACACCTTC